This T cell receptor beta chain derives from a study of glioma-infiltrating T cells. About the study: Sequencing aimed for about 4.5- to 10-fold coverage of about 940,000 peripheral T cells.

Details on this clonotype: Its antigen is not known.

CDR1 is LNHDA and CDR2 is SQIVND in the germline V gene (reference sequence). V was trimmed by 10 bases and J by 3 bases, leaving 22 bases between them. This CDR3 has 15 amino acids. TCR alpha and beta CDR3 regions were amplified from RNA using iRepertoire nested multiplex PCR. Each CDR3 protein is one row after TCRdb ran MiXCR on the multiplex PCR reads. The sample consists of 400,000 or so distinct CDR3 sequences, around 38% of them appearing once. Study-level results: Shared blood CDR3 signature motifs marked patients with low tissue-blood divergence. Above-expected tissue-blood divergence occurred in all gliomas, most in low-grade ones.

The chain recombines TRBV19 with TRBJ2-7, with a possible D match to TRBD1 (6 bases). This TCR came from a human donor with low-grade glioma or glioblastoma, undergoing nonglioma brain surgery, or in good health (not recorded which). The material sequenced was glioma tissue, nonneoplastic brain tissue, or PBMCs (not recorded which). DNA for the CDR3: TGTGCCACCTCCTCGAGGGGGTTCGCTGGCTACGAGCAGTACTTC. Its translation is CATSSRGFAGYEQYF.